The present TCR beta chain was sequenced within a study of blood T cell repertoires in COVID-19. Looking at the study overall: Some COVID-19 samples were acute and others convalescent; all came from the United States, Italy and Spain.

V shed 3 bases and J shed 4 bases, with 4 bases lying between them. Per the germline V gene, CDR1 is MNHNS and CDR2 is SASEGT. This CDR3 spans 11 amino acids. Participants spanned ages about 18 to 90 years and resided in 24 US areas. Donors of Cohort 3 who recovered were those that had two negative PCRs, clearance, or symptom resolution. TCRdb's copy holds only in-frame clones and misses some; the assay was immunoSEQ multiplex PCR. The sample contains around 58,000 clones, approximately 90% of which appear only once. The chain uses TRBV6-1 and TRBJ2-7; no clear D. The sequence came from a woman aged 40 to 50 who had recovered from COVID-19. What was sequenced was PBMCs or T cells enriched from blood (not recorded which). CDR3 sequence (DNA): TGTGCCAGCAGTGAGTTATACGAGCAGTACTTC. Translation gives CASSELYEQYF.